This TCR beta chain was recovered during a study of T cell clones after liver transplantation. The wider study: TCRbeta sequencing after a pre-transplant mixed lymphocyte reaction identified graft-donor-reactive clones, later tracked in post-transplant blood. Study-level results: Post-transplant, graft-donor-reactive CD4 TCRbeta sequences in blood dropped significantly in most of the 8 subjects. Post-transplant time points were not standardized, so conclusions are preliminary.

CDR3 length: 15 amino acids. The germline CDR1 and CDR2 sequences are SGHRS and YFSETQ. V lost 0 bases and J 3 bases, leaving 11 bases between the germline ends. Notes on this clone: Antigen: not known.

The assay was immunoSEQ multiplex PCR, and TCRdb's table has in-frame clones only and misses some. The sample holds approximately 100,000 clones, 75% to 85% seen once. This TCR came from a human donor who received a liver transplant. This chain links TRBV5-1 with TRBJ2-3, with D tentatively TRBD1 (5 bases). The sequenced sample was CD4+ T cells from blood, obtained before liver transplant. The CDR3 coding sequence is TGCGCCAGCAGCTTGGACAGACAGAGAACAGATACGCAGTATTTT. Translating gives CASSLDRQRTDTQYF.